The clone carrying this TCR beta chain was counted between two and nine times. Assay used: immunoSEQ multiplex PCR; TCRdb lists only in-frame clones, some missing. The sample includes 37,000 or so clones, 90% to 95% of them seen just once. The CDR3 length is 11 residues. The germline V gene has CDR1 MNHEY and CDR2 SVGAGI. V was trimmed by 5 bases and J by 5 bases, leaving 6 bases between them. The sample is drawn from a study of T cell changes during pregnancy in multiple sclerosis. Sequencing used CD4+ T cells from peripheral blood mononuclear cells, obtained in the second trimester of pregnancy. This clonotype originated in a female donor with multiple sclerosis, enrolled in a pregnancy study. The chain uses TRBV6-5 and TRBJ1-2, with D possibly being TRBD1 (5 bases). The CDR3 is CASSAGYGYTF. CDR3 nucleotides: TGTGCCAGCAGTGCAGGGTATGGCTACACCTTC.